What follows is one T cell receptor beta chain and its context. Its cognate antigen is unknown. Its ends do not fully match the called genes, so a read error is possible. The record originates from a study of blood T cells in healthy people across ages. Points from the study as a whole: Investigators treated diversity estimates from one million T cells as underestimates.

A second roughly 6 to 12 cycle PCR used barcoded and J-beta primers. TCRdb re-called the 5' RACE reads with MiXCR, one entry per CDR3 protein. The table lists around 1.5 million distinct CDR3 sequences, approximately 60% of them singletons, with approximately 7% in the top ten. CDR1 is SGHRS, CDR2 YFSETQ, per germline. The CDR3 contains 14 residues. The clonotype was recovered from a man in his late teens or twenties in good health. The chain carries TRBV5-1 and TRBJ1-2; the D gene is possibly TRBD1 (6 bases). The specimen was blood. The CDR3 protein is CASGLGAVEYGYTF. The CDR3 nucleotides read TGCGCCAGCGGCTTGGGGGCAGTGGAGTATGGCTACACCTTC.